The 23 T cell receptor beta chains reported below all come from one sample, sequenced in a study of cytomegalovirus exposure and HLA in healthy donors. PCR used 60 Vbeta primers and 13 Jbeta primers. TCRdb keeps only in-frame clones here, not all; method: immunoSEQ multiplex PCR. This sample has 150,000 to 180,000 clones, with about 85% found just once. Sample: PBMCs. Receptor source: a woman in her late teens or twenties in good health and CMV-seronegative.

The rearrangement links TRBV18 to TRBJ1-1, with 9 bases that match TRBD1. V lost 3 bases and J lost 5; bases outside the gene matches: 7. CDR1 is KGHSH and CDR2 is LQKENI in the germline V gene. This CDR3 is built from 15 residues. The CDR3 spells CASSPTGTGNTEAFF. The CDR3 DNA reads TGTGCCAGCTCACCCACCGGGACAGGGAATACTGAAGCTTTCTTT.

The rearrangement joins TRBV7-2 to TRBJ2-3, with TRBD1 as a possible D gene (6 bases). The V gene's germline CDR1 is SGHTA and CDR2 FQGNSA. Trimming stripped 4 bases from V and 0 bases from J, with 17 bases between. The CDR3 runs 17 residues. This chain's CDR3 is CASSSGQFPGSTDTQYF. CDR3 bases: TGTGCCAGCAGCTCAGGACAGTTCCCGGGAAGCACAGATACGCAGTATTTT. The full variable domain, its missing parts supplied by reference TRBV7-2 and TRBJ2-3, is GAGVSQSPSNKVTEKGKDVELRCDPISGHTALYWYRQSLGQGLEFLIYFQGNSAPDKSGLPSDRFSAERTGGSVSTLTIQRTQQEDSAVYLCASSSGQFPGSTDTQYFGPGTRLTVL.

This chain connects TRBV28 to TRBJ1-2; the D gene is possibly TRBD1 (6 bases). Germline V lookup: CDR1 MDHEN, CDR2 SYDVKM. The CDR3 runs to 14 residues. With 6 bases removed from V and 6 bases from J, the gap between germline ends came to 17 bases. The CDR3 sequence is CASSGGGLDNGYTF. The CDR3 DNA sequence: TGTGCCAGCAGCGGCGGGGGCTTGGACAATGGCTACACCTTC.

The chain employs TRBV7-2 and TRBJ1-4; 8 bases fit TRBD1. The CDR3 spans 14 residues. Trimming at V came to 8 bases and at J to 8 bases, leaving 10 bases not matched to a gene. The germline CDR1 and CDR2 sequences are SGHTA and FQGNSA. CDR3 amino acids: CASAGGTAGEKLFF. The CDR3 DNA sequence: TGTGCCAGCGCAGGGGGCACCGCGGGAGAAAAACTGTTTTTT.

In nucleotides, the CDR3 is TGCGCCAGCAGCTCCGACGGGACAGGGGGCACTGAAAAACTGTTTTTT. Translation gives CASSSDGTGGTEKLFF. This rearrangement joins TRBV5-1 to TRBJ1-4; the match to TRBD1 covers 12 bases. Trimming removed 3 bases from V and 7 bases from J; junction bases left unmatched: 7. The V gene's germline CDR1 is SGHRS and CDR2 YFSETQ. The CDR3 totals 16 residues.

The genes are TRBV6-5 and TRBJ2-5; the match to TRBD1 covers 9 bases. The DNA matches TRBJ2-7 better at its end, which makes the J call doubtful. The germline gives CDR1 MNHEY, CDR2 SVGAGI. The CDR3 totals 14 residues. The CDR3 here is CASSASDRGYEQYF. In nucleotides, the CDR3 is TGTGCCAGCAGCGCATCGGACAGGGGCTACGAGCAGTACTTC.

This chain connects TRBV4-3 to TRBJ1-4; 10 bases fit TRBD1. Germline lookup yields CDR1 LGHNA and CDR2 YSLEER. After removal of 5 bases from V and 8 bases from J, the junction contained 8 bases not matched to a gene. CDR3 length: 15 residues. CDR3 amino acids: CASSKDRGAGEKLFF. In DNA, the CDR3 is TGCGCCAGCAGCAAGGACAGGGGGGCCGGAGAAAAACTGTTTTTT.

As DNA, the CDR3 is TGCGCCAGCAGCCCCAAAGGTGGGGGGAATGAAAAACTGTTTTTT. It codes for CASSPKGGGNEKLFF. The rearrangement uses TRBV5-1 and TRBJ1-4; maybe TRBD1 (5 bases). CDR3 length: 15 residues. Germline CDR1 is SGHRS and CDR2 is YFSETQ. Deletions cut 4 bases from V and 5 bases from J, with 15 bases between.

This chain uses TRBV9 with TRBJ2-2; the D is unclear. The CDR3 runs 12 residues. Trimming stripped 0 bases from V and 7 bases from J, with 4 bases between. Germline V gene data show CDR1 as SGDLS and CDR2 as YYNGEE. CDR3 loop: CASSVVDGELFF. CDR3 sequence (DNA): TGTGCCAGCAGCGTAGTAGACGGGGAGCTGTTTTTT.

The CDR3 sequence is CASSYGGFSNQPQHF. The DNA of the CDR3 is TGTGCCAGCAGTTATGGGGGGTTTAGCAATCAGCCCCAGCATTTT. The gene calls are TRBV7-2 and TRBJ1-5; weak D call: TRBD1 (5 bases). Germline loops: CDR1 SGHTA, CDR2 FQGNSA. The CDR3 consists of 15 residues. V lost 6 bases and J lost 0, with 12 bases in between.

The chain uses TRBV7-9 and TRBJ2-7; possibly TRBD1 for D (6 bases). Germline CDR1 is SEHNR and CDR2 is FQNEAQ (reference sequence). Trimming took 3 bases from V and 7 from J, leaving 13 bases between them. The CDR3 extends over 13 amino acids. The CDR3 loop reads CASSLVQGREQYF. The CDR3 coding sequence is TGTGCCAGCAGCTTGGTACAGGGAAGGGAGCAGTACTTC. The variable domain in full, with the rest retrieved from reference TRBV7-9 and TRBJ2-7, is DTGVSQNPRHKITKRGQNVTFRCDPISEHNRLYWYRQTLGQGPEFLTYFQNEAQLEKSRLLSDRFSAERPKGSFSTLEIQRTEQGDSAMYLCASSLVQGREQYFGPGTRLTVT.

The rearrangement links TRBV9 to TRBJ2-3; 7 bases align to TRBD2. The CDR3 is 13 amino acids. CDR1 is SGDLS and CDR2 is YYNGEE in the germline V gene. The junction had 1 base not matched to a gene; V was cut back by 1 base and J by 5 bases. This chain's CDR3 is CASSVTSEDTQYF. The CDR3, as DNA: TGTGCCAGCAGCGTAACTAGCGAAGATACGCAGTATTTT.

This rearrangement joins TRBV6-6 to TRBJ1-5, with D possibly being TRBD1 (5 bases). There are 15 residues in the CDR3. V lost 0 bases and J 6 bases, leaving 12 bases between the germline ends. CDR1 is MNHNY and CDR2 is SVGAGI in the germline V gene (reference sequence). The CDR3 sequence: CASSYSFDSTQPQHF. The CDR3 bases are TGTGCCAGCAGTTACTCGTTCGACAGTACTCAGCCCCAGCATTTT.

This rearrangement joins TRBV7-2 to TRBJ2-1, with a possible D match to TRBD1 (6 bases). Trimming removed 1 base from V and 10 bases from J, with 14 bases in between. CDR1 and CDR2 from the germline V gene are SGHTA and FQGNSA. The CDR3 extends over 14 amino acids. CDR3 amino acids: CASSLVSGEWEQFF. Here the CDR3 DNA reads TGTGCCAGCAGCTTAGTCTCAGGGGAGTGGGAGCAGTTCTTC. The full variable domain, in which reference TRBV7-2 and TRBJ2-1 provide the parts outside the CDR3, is GAGVSQSPSNKVTEKGKDVELRCDPISGHTALYWYRQSLGQGLEFLIYFQGNSAPDKSGLPSDRFSAERTGGSVSTLTIQRTQQEDSAVYLCASSLVSGEWEQFFGPGTRLTVL.

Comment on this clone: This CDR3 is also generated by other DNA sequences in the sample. The CDR3 sequence: CASSLVQNTEAFF. DNA for the CDR3: TGTGCCAGCAGCTTAGTCCAGAACACTGAAGCTTTCTTT. J is TRBJ1-1 and V is TRBV7-2; D not resolved. V was shortened by 1 base and J by 1 base, with 4 bases between the two germline ends. The CDR3 length is 13 residues. Germline V lookup: CDR1 SGHTA, CDR2 FQGNSA.

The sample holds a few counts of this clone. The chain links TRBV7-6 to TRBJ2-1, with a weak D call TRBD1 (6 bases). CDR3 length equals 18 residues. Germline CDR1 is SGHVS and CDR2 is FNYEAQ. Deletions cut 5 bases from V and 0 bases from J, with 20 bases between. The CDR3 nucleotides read TGTGCCAGCAGCCCAACAGGGTTCAACCCTCCCTCCTACAATGAGCAGTTCTTC. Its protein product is CASSPTGFNPPSYNEQFF.

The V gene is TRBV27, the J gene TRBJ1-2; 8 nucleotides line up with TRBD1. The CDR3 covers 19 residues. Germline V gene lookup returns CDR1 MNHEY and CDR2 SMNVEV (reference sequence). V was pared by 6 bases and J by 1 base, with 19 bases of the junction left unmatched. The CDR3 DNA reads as TGTGCCAGCAGGATCACCAGAAGGACAGGGACGGGTGATAACTATGGCTACACCTTC. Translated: CASRITRRTGTGDNYGYTF.

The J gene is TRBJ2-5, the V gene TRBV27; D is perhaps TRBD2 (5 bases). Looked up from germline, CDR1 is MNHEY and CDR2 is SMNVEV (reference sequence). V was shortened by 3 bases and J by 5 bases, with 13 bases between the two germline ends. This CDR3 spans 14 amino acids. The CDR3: CASSLAGEWETQYF. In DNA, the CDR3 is TGTGCCAGCAGTTTGGCCGGGGAGTGGGAGACCCAGTACTTC.

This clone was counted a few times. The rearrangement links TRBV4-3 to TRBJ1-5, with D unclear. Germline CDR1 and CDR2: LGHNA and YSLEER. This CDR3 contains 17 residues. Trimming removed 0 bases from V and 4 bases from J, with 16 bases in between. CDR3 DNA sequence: TGCGCCAGCAGCCAAGATTTATCCCCCATCGGGAATCAGCCCCAGCATTTT. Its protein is CASSQDLSPIGNQPQHF.

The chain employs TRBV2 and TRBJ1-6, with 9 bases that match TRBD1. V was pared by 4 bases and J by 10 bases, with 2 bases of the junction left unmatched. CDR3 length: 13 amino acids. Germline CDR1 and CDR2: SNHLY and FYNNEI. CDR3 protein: CASSVDRGSPLHF. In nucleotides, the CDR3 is TGTGCCAGCAGTGTGGACAGGGGCTCACCCCTCCACTTT.

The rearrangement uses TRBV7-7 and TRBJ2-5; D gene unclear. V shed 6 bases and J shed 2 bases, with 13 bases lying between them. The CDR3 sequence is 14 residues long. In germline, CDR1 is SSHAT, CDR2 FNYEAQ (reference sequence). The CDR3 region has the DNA TGTGCCAGCAGTGTAGCTGCTCAGCAAGAGACCCAGTACTTC. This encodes CASSVAAQQETQYF.

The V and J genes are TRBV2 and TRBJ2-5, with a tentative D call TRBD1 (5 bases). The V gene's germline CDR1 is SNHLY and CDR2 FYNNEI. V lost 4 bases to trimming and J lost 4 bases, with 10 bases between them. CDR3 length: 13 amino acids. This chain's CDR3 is CASSGVGRETQYF. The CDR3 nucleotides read TGTGCCAGCAGTGGAGTGGGGCGAGAGACCCAGTACTTC.

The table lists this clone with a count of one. In nucleotides, the CDR3 is TGCGCCAGCAGCCCAATAGCGGGACTCTACAATGAGCAGTTCTTC. It specifies CASSPIAGLYNEQFF. The chain recombines TRBV5-1 with TRBJ2-1; 8 nucleotides line up with TRBD2. This CDR3 contains 15 residues. CDR1 is SGHRS and CDR2 is YFSETQ in the germline V gene. After removal of 4 bases from V and 3 bases from J, the junction contained 6 bases not matched to a gene. The variable domain in full, with the rest retrieved from reference TRBV5-1 and TRBJ2-1, is KAGVTQTPRYLIKTRGQQVTLSCSPISGHRSVSWYQQTPGQGLQFLFEYFSETQRNKGNFPGRFSGRQFSNSRSEMNVSTLELGDSALYLCASSPIAGLYNEQFFGPGTRLTVL.